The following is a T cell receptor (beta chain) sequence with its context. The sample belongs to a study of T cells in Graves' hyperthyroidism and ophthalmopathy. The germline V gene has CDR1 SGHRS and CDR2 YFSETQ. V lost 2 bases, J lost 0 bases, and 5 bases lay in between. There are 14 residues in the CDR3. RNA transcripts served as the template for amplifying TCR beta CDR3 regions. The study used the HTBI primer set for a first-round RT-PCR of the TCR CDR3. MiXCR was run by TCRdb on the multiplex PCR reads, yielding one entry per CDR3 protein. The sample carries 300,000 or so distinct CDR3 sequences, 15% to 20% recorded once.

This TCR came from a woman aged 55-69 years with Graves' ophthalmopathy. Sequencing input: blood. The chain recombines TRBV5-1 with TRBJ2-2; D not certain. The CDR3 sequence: CASSFQPNTGELFF. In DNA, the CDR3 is TGCGCCAGCAGCTTCCAACCGAACACCGGGGAGCTGTTTTTT.